A single sample is the source of the 27 T cell receptor beta chains below, sequenced in a study of blood T cell repertoires in COVID-19. Generated by immunoSEQ multiplex PCR, the TCRdb table keeps only in-frame clones and is missing some. The sample has some 110,000 clones, around 77% seen once; the top ten hold approximately 16%. Material: peripheral blood. These receptor sequences come from a man aged 60-69 years with active or convalescent COVID-19.

This rearrangement joins TRBV28 to TRBJ2-7, with TRBD2 matching over 7 bases. The germline gives CDR1 MDHEN, CDR2 SYDVKM. The CDR3 contains 15 residues. The ends lost 5 bases at V and 0 bases at J; junction bases unmatched: 7. The CDR3 DNA follows: TGTGCCAGCAGTCCCGGTGGGGGGGGCTCCTACGAGCAGTACTTC. This encodes CASSPGGGGSYEQYF.

The rearrangement joins TRBV28 to TRBJ1-4; 9 bases fit TRBD1. The length of the CDR3 is 18 residues. Germline V CDR1 and CDR2: MDHEN, SYDVKM. The V and J ends lost 1 base and 8 bases, in that order; junction bases with no gene match: 14. CDR3 loop: CASSLSNRRQGVREKLFF. CDR3 nucleotide sequence: TGTGCCAGCAGTTTATCTAACCGCCGACAGGGGGTGAGAGAAAAACTGTTTTTT.

The chain employs TRBV14 and TRBJ2-1; 11 bases are a match to TRBD1. The CDR3 is made up of 15 amino acids. The germline CDR1 and CDR2 sequences are SGHDN and FVKESK. With V trimmed by 5 bases and J by 2 bases, 2 bases remained unmatched. CDR3 sequence: CASSGDRGAYNEQFF. In nucleotides, the CDR3 is TGTGCCAGCAGCGGGGACAGGGGGGCCTACAATGAGCAGTTCTTC. The variable domain in full, with the rest retrieved from reference TRBV14 and TRBJ2-1, is EAGVTQFPSHSVIEKGQTVTLRCDPISGHDNLYWYRRVMGKEIKFLLHFVKESKQDESGMPNNRFLAERTGGTYSTLKVQPAELEDSGVYFCASSGDRGAYNEQFFGPGTRLTVL.

This chain connects TRBV7-9 to TRBJ1-3; D gene unclear. The V gene lost 5 bases and the J gene lost 0 bases, with 14 bases spanning the gap. The length of the CDR3 is 16 residues. Per germline, CDR1 SEHNR and CDR2 FQNEAQ (reference sequence). The CDR3 here is CASSTSSPNSGNTIYF. The CDR3 coding sequence is TGTGCCAGCAGCACCTCTAGCCCGAACTCTGGAAACACCATATATTTT.

The chain recombines TRBV19 with TRBJ1-2, with D perhaps TRBD1 (5 bases). CDR1 is LNHDA and CDR2 is SQIVND in the germline V gene (reference sequence). With 7 bases removed from V and 5 bases from J, the gap between germline ends came to 20 bases. The CDR3 has 15 amino acids. The CDR3 nucleotides read TGTGCCAGTATCCAACGGGCAGACAGACTTTATGGCTACACCTTC. Encoded protein: CASIQRADRLYGYTF. The whole variable domain, remainder taken from reference TRBV19 and TRBJ1-2, is DGGITQSPKYLFRKEGQNVTLSCEQNLNHDAMYWYRQDPGQGLRLIYYSQIVNDFQKGDIAEGYSVSREKKESFPLTVTSAQKNPTAFYLCASIQRADRLYGYTFGSGTRLTVV.

There are a few counts of this clone. The chain couples TRBV18 to TRBJ1-1; TRBD1 matches at 10 bases. The CDR3 runs to 15 residues. J gave up 5 bases and V 6 bases, and 9 bases lay outside the gene matches. Germline CDR1 and CDR2: KGHSH and LQKENI. In nucleotides, the CDR3 is TGTGCCAGCTCCGACAGGGGGCGAGGGTTAACTGAAGCTTTCTTT. Its protein is CASSDRGRGLTEAFF.

The genes are TRBV9 and TRBJ2-5; weak D call: TRBD2 (5 bases). V was trimmed by 4 bases and J by 4 bases, leaving 11 bases between them. Germline CDR1 is SGDLS and CDR2 is YYNGEE. This CDR3 has 13 amino acids. CDR3 residues: CASSPRGPETQYF. The CDR3 DNA sequence: TGTGCCAGCAGCCCCCGGGGTCCAGAGACCCAGTACTTC.

This clone was detected only once. CDR3 bases: TGCGCCAGCAGTCGGTCTAGCACAGATACGCAGTATTTT. Protein sequence: CASSRSSTDTQYF. The rearrangement links TRBV5-1 to TRBJ2-3; D not resolved. The CDR3 covers 13 residues. V was clipped by 5 bases and J by 0 bases, with 7 bases between them. Germline CDR1 and CDR2: SGHRS and YFSETQ.

About this clone: The junction does not match germline at one end; this may be a read error. The chain combines TRBV6-6 with TRBJ1-1, with D possibly being TRBD1 (5 bases). The CDR3 runs 11 residues. Per germline, CDR1 MNHNY and CDR2 SVGAGI (reference sequence). For the CDR3, the DNA is TGTGCCAGCAGTTACAAGGGGCTGACGGTCTTT. Translating it yields CASSYKGLTVF.

The V gene is TRBV2, the J gene TRBJ1-5, with TRBD1 as a possible D gene (5 bases). Germline loops: CDR1 SNHLY, CDR2 FYNNEI. The CDR3 has 15 residues. V lost 1 base and J lost 6, with 13 bases in between. The CDR3 reads CASSEGGPHTQPQHF. Here the CDR3 DNA reads TGTGCCAGCAGTGAAGGGGGCCCGCATACTCAGCCCCAGCATTTT.

This clone has a count of ten or more. CDR3: CASSLTSLYEQYF. The CDR3 DNA sequence: TGTGCCAGCAGCTTAACATCCCTCTACGAGCAGTACTTC. V usage is TRBV28 and J usage is TRBJ2-7; D unresolved. V lost 6 bases to trimming and J lost 3 bases, with 12 bases between them. CDR1 is MDHEN and CDR2 is SYDVKM in the germline V gene. The CDR3 has 13 amino acids.

This chain joins TRBV6-5 and TRBJ2-1; D remains ambiguous. Germline V lookup: CDR1 MNHEY, CDR2 SVGAGI. The length of the CDR3 is 13 residues. Trimming cost V 2 bases and J 5 bases, with 7 bases left between them. This CDR3 is CASSYGQHNEQFF. CDR3 nucleotide sequence: TGTGCCAGCAGTTACGGGCAGCACAATGAGCAGTTCTTC.

This chain connects TRBV7-2 to TRBJ2-7, with 7 nucleotides matching TRBD1. CDR1 is SGHTA and CDR2 is FQGNSA in the germline V gene. V dropped 6 bases and J dropped 4; count of bases not matched to a gene: 15. CDR3 length: 16 amino acids. As DNA, the CDR3 is TGTGCCAGCAGGAGCTCAACCGGACAGGATAGATACGAGCAGTACTTC. It specifies CASRSSTGQDRYEQYF.

The rearrangement links TRBV28 to TRBJ1-5, with D maybe TRBD1 (6 bases). The CDR3 sequence is 15 residues long. The germline V gene encodes CDR1 MDHEN and CDR2 SYDVKM. Deletions cut 11 bases from V and 1 base from J, with 18 bases between. DNA of the CDR3: TGTGCCGTCAATCCCGCTGGACAGAGCAATCAGCCCCAGCATTTT. Amino acids: CAVNPAGQSNQPQHF. The whole variable domain, remainder taken from reference TRBV28 and TRBJ1-5, is DVKVTQSSRYLVKRTGEKVFLECVQDMDHENMFWYRQDPGLGLRLIYFSYDVKMKEKGDIPEGYSVSREKKERFSLILESASTNQTSMYLCAVNPAGQSNQPQHFGDGTRLSIL.

The chain's CDR3 is CASSLGLVGGTDTQYF. In nucleotides, the CDR3 is TGTGCCAGCAGTTTGGGACTAGTTGGGGGCACAGATACGCAGTATTTT. The chain is built from TRBV27 and TRBJ2-3; 8 bases match TRBD2. CDR3 size: 16 residues. From germline, CDR1 is MNHEY and CDR2 SMNVEV (reference sequence). J lost 1 base, V lost 3 bases, and 6 bases had no gene match.

The chain employs TRBV4-3 and TRBJ2-2; D possibly corresponds to TRBD2 (6 bases). This CDR3 contains 15 residues. CDR1 is LGHNA, CDR2 YSLEER, per germline. V was shortened by 0 bases and J by 7 bases, with 12 bases between the two germline ends. The CDR3: CASSQEGLGGGELFF. For the CDR3, the DNA is TGCGCCAGCAGCCAAGAGGGTTTGGGAGGCGGGGAGCTGTTTTTT.

This sequence joins TRBV3-1 (or the pseudogene TRBV3-2) and TRBJ2-6; D unresolved. CDR3 length equals 13 residues. The germline V gene encodes CDR1 LGHDT and CDR2 YNNKEL (reference sequence). Trimming cost V 4 bases and J 4 bases, with 5 bases left between them. The DNA for the CDR3 is TGTGCCAGCAGCCTGACAGGGGCCAACGTCCTGACTTTC. Protein product: CASSLTGANVLTF.

This clone was detected once. This sequence joins TRBV7-2 and TRBJ2-1, with 7 positions matching TRBD1. V gave up 5 bases and J gave up 4 bases; unmatched junction bases: 5. The CDR3 is made up of 14 amino acids. CDR1 is SGHTA and CDR2 is FQGNSA in the germline V gene. The CDR3 protein is CASSLDRDYNEQFF. CDR3 nucleotide sequence: TGTGCCAGCAGCCTCGACAGGGATTACAATGAGCAGTTCTTC.

J is TRBJ2-3 and V is TRBV7-9; 10 positions agree with TRBD1. With V trimmed by 6 bases and J by 3 bases, 6 bases remained unmatched. CDR3 size: 15 residues. The germline V gene encodes CDR1 SEHNR and CDR2 FQNEAQ (reference sequence). CDR3 amino acids: CASRDRDRGTDTQYF. DNA for the CDR3: TGTGCCAGCAGGGACCGGGACAGGGGAACAGATACGCAGTATTTT. Filled out from reference TRBV7-9 and TRBJ2-3, the complete variable domain reads DTGVSQNPRHKITKRGQNVTFRCDPISEHNRLYWYRQTLGQGPEFLTYFQNEAQLEKSRLLSDRFSAERPKGSFSTLEIQRTEQGDSAMYLCASRDRDRGTDTQYFGPGTRLTVL.

V gene TRBV14 combines with J gene TRBJ1-1, with TRBD1 as a possible D gene (6 bases). CDR1 SGHDN and CDR2 FVKESK come from the germline V gene. The V gene lost 3 bases and the J gene lost 0 bases, with 20 bases spanning the gap. The CDR3 loop spans 18 amino acids. CDR3 region: CASSHLRQGLGMNTEAFF. CDR3 in DNA: TGTGCCAGCAGCCACCTCCGCCAGGGGTTGGGGATGAACACTGAAGCTTTCTTT.

This chain joins TRBV19 and TRBJ2-5, with 7 bases that match TRBD2. CDR1 and CDR2 (germline): LNHDA, SQIVND (reference sequence). The trim removed 3 bases at V and 4 bases at J, leaving 11 bases unmatched. The CDR3 has 16 residues. The CDR3 loop is CASSIGGGLVSETQYF. The CDR3 DNA reads as TGTGCCAGTAGTATTGGCGGCGGACTAGTGTCAGAGACCCAGTACTTC.

In its sample, this clone was seen a few times. The chain combines TRBV29-1 with TRBJ2-1; D unresolved. CDR1 is SQVTM and CDR2 is ANQGSEA in the germline V gene. With 7 bases removed from V and 6 bases from J, the gap between germline ends came to 13 bases. The CDR3 covers 12 residues. This CDR3 is CSASQTSNEQFF. In nucleotides, the CDR3 is TGCAGCGCCTCTCAAACGAGCAATGAGCAGTTCTTC.

The V gene is TRBV7-2, the J gene TRBJ1-2; possibly TRBD1 for D (5 bases). CDR1 is SGHTA, CDR2 FQGNSA, per germline. V lost 1 base and J lost 3, with 12 bases in between. This CDR3 is built from 15 residues. The CDR3 loop is CASSLGAGYDYGYTF. The CDR3 coding sequence is TGTGCCAGCAGCTTAGGGGCAGGGTACGACTATGGCTACACCTTC.

The V call is TRBV5-1, the J call TRBJ2-7, with D unclear. The length of the CDR3 is 12 residues. Trimming took off 0 bases at V and 5 bases at J, with 6 bases between the two ends. Germline V gives CDR1 SGHRS, CDR2 YFSETQ. The CDR3 DNA is TGCGCCAGCAGCTTGGACACCCACGAGCAGTACTTC. Translating it yields CASSLDTHEQYF.

The chain couples TRBV5-1 to TRBJ2-1; D uncertain. The CDR3 loop spans 13 amino acids. Germline V lookup: CDR1 SGHRS, CDR2 YFSETQ. Trimming cost V 1 base and J 8 bases, with 10 bases left between them. The chain's CDR3 is CASSLPSPDEQFF. CDR3 coding DNA: TGCGCCAGCAGCTTGCCGAGCCCCGATGAGCAGTTCTTC.

This chain connects TRBV7-2 to TRBJ2-7; 9 bases fit TRBD1. J gave up 1 base and V 4 bases, and 5 bases lay outside the gene matches. This CDR3 is built from 15 residues. In germline, CDR1 is SGHTA, CDR2 FQGNSA. The CDR3 nucleotides are TGTGCCAGCAGCTCCGACAGGGGGTTTTCCTACGAGCAGTACTTC. Residues: CASSSDRGFSYEQYF.

The J gene is TRBJ2-7, the V gene TRBV7-3, with 8 bases fitting TRBD1. There are 16 residues in the CDR3. V lost 2 bases, J lost 5 bases, and 11 bases stayed unmatched. Germline CDR1 is SGHTA and CDR2 is FQGTGA. CDR3 nucleotides: TGTGCCAGCAGCTTAGTTCAGGGGGCGATGCCAGACGAGCAGTACTTC. It yields the protein CASSLVQGAMPDEQYF.